A selection of T cell receptor beta chains follows, all from one sample in a study of T cell repertoires in cytomegalovirus infection. One entry per CDR3 protein, called by TCRdb with MiXCR from the reads. This table has about 900,000 distinct CDR3 sequences, 25% to 40% appearing once. Antigen specificity for these receptors is unknown. The source material was cultured CD8+ T cells from PBMCs, sampled from culture after CMV antigen stimulation. The source is a human donor in good health (CMV status not recorded). Some clones in this sample may be carry-over from other donors' samples. CDR3s include the opening cysteine and the closing phenylalanine or tryptophan. The order of the fields is J gene, V gene, D gene, clone size, CDR3 protein, CDR3 DNA. D genes are given only for firm matches. Not every row has a clone size; where given, it reads once, few, many or a size class.

TRBJ2-3 | TRBV19 | . | . | CASSIDGLLTDTQYF | TGTGCCAGTAGTATAGATGGACTGTTGACAGATACGCAGTATTTT
TRBJ2-5 | TRBV6-6 | . | . | CASTLGVGEETQYF | TGTGCCAGCACCCTAGGGGTAGGGGAAGAGACCCAGTACTTC
TRBJ1-5 | TRBV7-8 | TRBD1 | many | CASSLGTGHYSNQPQHF | TGTGCCAGCAGCTTAGGGACAGGGCATTATAGCAATCAGCCCCAGCATTTT
TRBJ2-1 | TRBV7-6 | . | many | CASSLASGPVYNEQFF | TGTGCCAGCAGCTTAGCGTCGGGGCCCGTCTACAATGAGCAGTTCTTC
TRBJ2-2 | TRBV7-4 | TRBD1 | few | CASRRPGQGPGELFF | TGTGCCAGCAGGCGTCCGGGACAGGGCCCCGGGGAGCTGTTTTTT
TRBJ1-5 | TRBV20-1 | . | . | CSARDSHLTGAYQPQHF | TGCAGTGCTAGAGATAGTCATTTGACAGGAGCTTACCAGCCCCAGCATTTT
TRBJ2-5 | TRBV12-3/TRBV12-4 | TRBD1 | . | CASSSGQATPVGTQYF | TGTGCCAGCAGTTCCGGACAGGCGACGCCCGTGGGGACCCAGTACTTC
TRBJ1-1 | TRBV19 | . | few | CASSILSRSEAFF | TGTGCCAGTAGTATCTTAAGCCGATCTGAAGCTTTCTTT
TRBJ1-1 | TRBV6-1 | . | . | CASSEDRTNTEAFF | TGTGCCAGCAGTGAGGATAGAACGAACACTGAAGCTTTCTTT
TRBJ1-3 | TRBV7-2 | . | many | CASSLRQISGNTIYF | TGTGCCAGCAGCTTAAGACAGATCTCTGGAAACACCATATATTTT
TRBJ2-3 | TRBV5-4 | TRBD2 | many | CASSPAGASPDTQYF | TGTGCCAGCAGCCCAGCGGGGGCCTCTCCAGATACGCAGTATTTT